These T cell receptor beta chains were read from a single sample in a study of beta chain features in type 1 diabetes. Data came from immunoSEQ multiplex PCR; TCRdb stores just in-frame clones and leaves some out. The table includes about 650,000 clones, roughly 12% detected once. Sequencing was carried out using naive CD4+ T cells from blood. These receptors came from a man under 40 with type 1 diabetes. Each CDR3 is given with its conserved first and last residue. Not all rows give a size; the values are once, few, many and, for expanded clones, a class.

clone size	V gene	J gene	CDR3 protein
NA	TRBV4-3	TRBJ2-4	CASSQAGMAKNIQYF
NA	TRBV6-5	TRBJ2-2	CASSRGSNTGELFF
few	TRBV6-5	TRBJ2-1	CASRRTIGPSNEQFF
NA	TRBV29-1	TRBJ1-1	CSVGGLRGLNTEAFF
NA	TRBV18	TRBJ2-7	CASSPSGSGTYEQYF
few	TRBV19	TRBJ1-5	CASSYPEQPQHF
few	TRBV20-1	TRBJ2-3	CSAIPRDTQYF
NA	TRBV7-2	TRBJ1-5	CASSFGQGGNQPQHF
NA	TRBV1	TRBJ2-7	CTSSLSGAHGEQYF
few	TRBV18	TRBJ2-5	CASSPKGDETQYF
few	TRBV19	TRBJ2-6	CASTNGGSGANVLTF
NA	TRBV5-8	TRBJ2-3	CASSLEIGSTDTQYF
NA	TRBV6-1	TRBJ1-5	CASSEMRDSNQPQHF
NA	TRBV10-3	TRBJ2-2	CAISDQTNTGELFF
NA	TRBV5-1	TRBJ2-1	CASSSTGGKTNEQFF
NA	TRBV28	NA	CASRIGDRETYEQYF
NA	TRBV7-8	TRBJ2-3	CASSIRRVLRADTQYF
NA	TRBV7-8	TRBJ1-6	CASSPLAAGSSYNSPLHF
NA	TRBV4-3	TRBJ2-5	CASSLGGGLQETQYF
few	TRBV25-1	TRBJ1-5	CASSASRGNQPQHF
few	TRBV30	TRBJ2-2	CAWSTGIGELFF
NA	TRBV6-5	TRBJ1-2	CASTEGDGYTF
few	TRBV2	TRBJ1-2	CASNKENYGYTF
NA	TRBV6-6	TRBJ2-3	CASSSGQGLYTDTQYF
NA	TRBV9	TRBJ2-3	CASSPRETLWGDTQYF
NA	TRBV12-5	TRBJ1-1	CASGKRRELNTEAFF
NA	TRBV4-2	TRBJ1-4	CASSQDRAGPEKLFF
few	TRBV29-1	TRBJ1-1	CSVESGTEAFF
NA	TRBV13	TRBJ1-3	CASSLGPQTGGTIYF
NA	TRBV18	TRBJ1-2	CASSPTGTGDNYGYTF
few	TRBV7-2	TRBJ2-5	CASSILAGEETQYF
NA	TRBV9	TRBJ2-1	CASSVDERVSYNEQFF
NA	TRBV7-2	TRBJ2-3	CASSLAVQGGTDTQYF